Listed here is a single T cell receptor (beta chain). Its antigen is as yet unknown. This CDR3 region has 17 residues. Germline lookup yields CDR1 SGHVS and CDR2 FNYEAQ. V gave up 5 bases and J gave up 6 bases, with 25 bases separating them. In the source study's methods: Junction-only sequences produced by ImmunoSEQ had no quality scores, so filtering differed. Repertoires were generated with immunoSEQ multiplex PCR, while TCRdb's copy carries only in-frame clones and drops some. V and J calls and clone size are copied from that table; D and trimming were computed from the DNA. This sample has about 1.5 million clones, with around 97% found just once. The data derive from a study of shared clonotypes between healthy human individuals. Study results and limitations: On the whole, naive subsets had larger estimated richness than memory subsets had.

What was sequenced was naive CD4+ T cells sorted from blood. The subset: CD45RA+ positively selected. The chain is built from TRBV7-6 and TRBJ2-5; the D gene is possibly TRBD2 (6 bases). This TCR derives from a man aged 25-45 years in good health. For the CDR3, the DNA is TGTGCCAGCAGCCTAGAAGGAAGGGCTAGCGTCCGACAGACCCAGTACTTC. Translating gives CASSLEGRASVRQTQYF.